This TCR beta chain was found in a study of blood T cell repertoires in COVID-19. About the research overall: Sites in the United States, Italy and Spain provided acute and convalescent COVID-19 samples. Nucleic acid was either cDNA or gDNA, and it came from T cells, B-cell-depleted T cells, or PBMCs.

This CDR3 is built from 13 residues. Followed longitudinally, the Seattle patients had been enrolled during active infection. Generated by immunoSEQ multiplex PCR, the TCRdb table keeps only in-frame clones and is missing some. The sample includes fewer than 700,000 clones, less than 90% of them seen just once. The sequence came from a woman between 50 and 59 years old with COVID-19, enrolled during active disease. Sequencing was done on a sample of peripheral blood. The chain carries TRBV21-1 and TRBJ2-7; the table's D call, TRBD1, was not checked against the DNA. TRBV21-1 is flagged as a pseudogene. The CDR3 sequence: CASSNNRVYEQYF. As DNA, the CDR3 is TGTGCCAGCAGCAATAACAGGGTCTACGAGCAGTACTTC.